What follows are 27 T cell receptor beta chains derived from one specimen sequenced in a study of control samples from healthy donors and cancer patients. TCRdb's copy holds only in-frame clones and misses some; the assay was immunoSEQ multiplex PCR. Altogether approximately 6,600 clones are present, around 72% being singletons, with the ten largest covering approximately 8%. The sequenced sample was formalin-fixed, paraffin-embedded tissue. The receptor set was obtained from a male donor with melanoma.

This chain connects TRBV15 to TRBJ2-3; 8 bases agree with TRBD2. V lost 1 base and J lost 11; bases outside the gene matches: 8. Germline loops: CDR1 LNHNV, CDR2 YYDKDF (reference sequence). The CDR3 runs 14 residues. Here the CDR3 DNA reads TGTGCCACCAGCAGAGCCTCGGGGGGGAGCCTGCAGTATTTT. It is translated as CATSRASGGSLQYF. The whole variable domain, filled in from reference TRBV15 and TRBJ2-3, reads DAMVIQNPRYQVTQFGKPVTLSCSQTLNHNVMYWYQQKSSQAPKLLFHYYDKDFNNEADTPDNFQSRRPNTSFCFLDIRSPGLGDTAMYLCATSRASGGSLQYFGPGTRLTVL.

This chain connects TRBV11-3 to TRBJ2-2; 15 bases match TRBD2. Trimming cost V 0 bases and J 7 bases; bases outside gene matches: 9. CDR1 and CDR2 from the germline V gene are SGHNT and YENEEA. The CDR3 sequence is 19 residues long. The CDR3 DNA reads as TGTGCCAGCAGCTTAGATCTCGGACTAGCGGGAGGGACGGACGGGGAGCTGTTTTTT. This sequence encodes CASSLDLGLAGGTDGELFF.

CDR3 nucleotide sequence: TGTGCCACCAGTGACCAGCCGGGTAACTATGGCTACACCTTC. Translating gives CATSDQPGNYGYTF. V usage is TRBV24-1 and J usage is TRBJ1-2; D is ambiguous. The CDR3 spans 14 residues. The germline gives CDR1 KGHDR, CDR2 SFDVKD. Trimming stripped 4 bases from V and 1 base from J, with 9 bases between.

With respect to this clone: Its ends do not fully match the called genes, so a read error is possible. V usage is TRBV27 and J usage is TRBJ2-1, with D unclear. The CDR3 covers 15 residues. Germline CDR1 reads MNHEY; CDR2 reads SMNVEV (reference sequence). The CDR3 is CTSSTRRFSYNEQFF. The CDR3 DNA is TGTACCAGCAGTACACGGCGCTTCTCCTACAATGAGCAGTTCTTC.

By share, this clone counts as large. V and J are TRBV11-1 and TRBJ2-1, with 10 bases that match TRBD2. This CDR3 region has 15 residues. The V and J ends lost 4 bases and 5 bases, in that order; junction bases with no gene match: 5. Germline loops: CDR1 SGHAT, CDR2 FQDESV (reference sequence). CDR3 in amino acids: CASSYLAGANNEQFF. The CDR3 DNA follows: TGTGCCAGCAGCTACCTAGCGGGAGCAAACAATGAGCAGTTCTTC.

In regard to this clone: At the DNA level, this CDR3 is encoded by other sequences in the same sample as well. V usage is TRBV18 and J usage is TRBJ2-1; D is unresolved. Germline CDR1 and CDR2: KGHSH and LQKENI. The CDR3 covers 14 residues. The V end was cut by 0 bases, the J end by 9 bases, with 12 bases between. The CDR3 sequence: CASSPPSRPGEQFF. The CDR3 DNA reads TGTGCCAGCTCACCACCGTCCAGACCGGGTGAGCAGTTCTTC.

This clone was seen a handful of times. The chain is built from TRBV11-2 and TRBJ1-2, with TRBD1 matching 10 bases. V dropped 6 bases and J dropped 3; count of bases not matched to a gene: 4. CDR3 size: 14 residues. Looked up from germline, CDR1 is SGHAT and CDR2 is FQNNGV. Here the CDR3 DNA reads TGTGCCAGCAGTCGACAGGGGGCGGACTATGGCTACACCTTC. Protein product: CASSRQGADYGYTF.

The table lists this clone with a few counts. The rearrangement joins TRBV29-1 to TRBJ2-7; 12 nucleotides line up with TRBD2. This CDR3 has 14 amino acids. CDR1 is SQVTM, CDR2 ANQGSEA, per germline. With 6 bases clipped from V and 1 base from J, the junction kept 4 bases outside the gene matches. The DNA for the CDR3 is TGCAGCGTCACCGGGACTAGCGGGTCCTACGAGCAGTACTTC. This gives the protein CSVTGTSGSYEQYF.

The chain joins TRBV19 to TRBJ1-1; perhaps TRBD1 as D (5 bases). V was shortened by 3 bases and J by 4 bases, with 12 bases between the two germline ends. The germline V gene has CDR1 LNHDA and CDR2 SQIVND (reference sequence). The CDR3 has 14 amino acids. CDR3 sequence (DNA): TGTGCCAGTAGTATTTCGGGGCAGCGCACTGAAGCTTTCTTT. This encodes CASSISGQRTEAFF.

Remarks on this clone: A single base separates this from a much larger clone, so it may be a read error. V gene TRBV27 combines with J gene TRBJ2-7, with 7 bases fitting TRBD2. CDR1 MNHEY and CDR2 SMNVEV come from the germline V gene (reference sequence). The trim removed 0 bases at V and 6 bases at J, leaving 5 bases unmatched. The CDR3 runs to 14 residues. The CDR3 bases are TGTGCCAGCAGTTTATCGGTGGGGGGGGGCGAGCAGTACTTC. Protein product: CASSLSVGGGEQYF.

As DNA, the CDR3 is TGTGCCTGGAGCAGGGGGGGACAAGACCGAGCTTTCTTT. Translating it yields CAWSRGGQDRAFF. This chain uses TRBV30 with TRBJ1-1; 7 positions match TRBD1. Trimming cost V 3 bases and J 10 bases; bases outside gene matches: 11. The CDR3 extends over 13 amino acids. Germline V gene lookup returns CDR1 GTSNPN and CDR2 SVGIG (reference sequence).

V gene TRBV19 combines with J gene TRBJ1-5; no clear D gene. With 6 bases removed from V and 0 bases from J, the gap between germline ends came to 9 bases. CDR3 length: 14 residues. CDR1 LNHDA and CDR2 SQIVND come from the germline V gene (reference sequence). The CDR3 loop is CASSRGFSNQPQHF. The CDR3 nucleotides read TGTGCCAGTAGCCGTGGGTTTAGCAATCAGCCCCAGCATTTT.

Sample share makes this clone medium-sized (0.01 to 0.1%). This chain links TRBV6-5 with TRBJ1-1; D call uncertain. The germline V gene has CDR1 MNHEY and CDR2 SVGAGI. This CDR3 is built from 12 residues. Trimming left V 2 bases short and J 5 bases short, with 6 bases between. DNA of the CDR3: TGTGCCAGCAGTTACGGCGGGACTGAAGCTTTCTTT. This codes for CASSYGGTEAFF.

V usage is TRBV5-1 and J usage is TRBJ2-3; TRBD2 matches at 7 bases. CDR3 length: 20 amino acids. With V trimmed by 1 base and J by 0 bases, 17 bases remained unmatched. Germline V gives CDR1 SGHRS, CDR2 YFSETQ. The CDR3 reads CASSLRGSGPSLDSTDTQYF. CDR3 sequence (DNA): TGCGCCAGCAGCTTGAGAGGTAGCGGGCCCAGTCTTGATAGCACAGATACGCAGTATTTT.

V is TRBV11-1 and J is TRBJ2-5; D perhaps matches TRBD1 (6 bases). The CDR3 contains 13 residues. Trimming took 7 bases from V and 2 from J, leaving 11 bases between them. The germline V gene has CDR1 SGHAT and CDR2 FQDESV (reference sequence). The CDR3 loop reads CASNQGLQETQYF. In DNA form, the CDR3 reads TGTGCCAGCAACCAGGGGCTACAAGAGACCCAGTACTTC.

This chain links TRBV12-3 or TRBV12-4 with TRBJ1-5; D gene ambiguous. The CDR3 has 13 amino acids. Trimming shortened V by 2 bases and J by 3 bases, and 5 bases separated the two germline ends. CDR3 in amino acids: CASSLRFNQPQHF. The CDR3 nucleotides are TGTGCCAGCAGTTTACGGTTCAATCAGCCCCAGCATTTT.

Sample share makes this clone large (0.1 to 1%). The sample has other DNA sequences that encode this CDR3 too. The chain is built from TRBV4-2 and TRBJ1-3, with D unclear. The CDR3 runs to 15 residues. Germline V gene sequence: CDR1 LGHNA, CDR2 YNFKEQ. Trimming shortened V by 1 base and J by 0 bases, and 7 bases separated the two germline ends. The CDR3 region is CASSQVVSSGNTIYF. CDR3 DNA sequence: TGTGCCAGCAGCCAAGTGGTAAGCTCTGGAAACACCATATATTTT.

This clone counts as medium-sized. The CDR3 region is CASSLDSSYNEQFF. The CDR3 coding sequence is TGTGCCAGCAGCTTAGATAGCTCCTACAATGAGCAGTTCTTC. The J gene is TRBJ2-1, the V gene TRBV7-9; D gene ambiguous. V dropped 1 base and J dropped 0 bases, with 4 bases sitting between them. The germline V gene encodes CDR1 SEHNR and CDR2 FQNEAQ (reference sequence). The CDR3 contains 14 residues.

This clone was found a few times. The chain employs TRBV5-1 and TRBJ2-7; D gene unclear. Germline CDR1 SGHRS, CDR2 YFSETQ. V was trimmed by 0 bases and J by 7 bases, leaving 17 bases between them. This CDR3 comprises 15 residues. Here the CDR3 DNA reads TGCGCCAGCAGCTTGGGGGATCCCCAGCTAAGGGAGCAGTACTTC. It translates to CASSLGDPQLREQYF.

The gene calls are TRBV7-3 and TRBJ2-3, with D maybe TRBD2 (6 bases). CDR3 length: 15 residues. Trimming shortened V by 6 bases and J by 4 bases, and 17 bases separated the two germline ends. CDR1 is SGHTA, CDR2 FQGTGA, per germline. In nucleotides, the CDR3 is TGTGCCAGCAGACCTTCGGGAGATATAGCAGATACGCAGTATTTT. Its protein product is CASRPSGDIADTQYF.

This chain connects TRBV15 to TRBJ1-2; a possible D gene is TRBD1 (5 bases). In germline, CDR1 is LNHNV, CDR2 YYDKDF (reference sequence). The CDR3 spans 14 residues. V dropped 1 base and J dropped 2 bases, with 8 bases sitting between them. CDR3 DNA: TGTGCCACCAGCAGAGGACAGTTCAACTATGGCTACACCTTC. Translating it yields CATSRGQFNYGYTF.

This chain connects TRBV7-9 to TRBJ1-1; TRBD1 matches 8 bases. CDR3 size: 15 residues. V shed 5 bases and J 1 base; nucleotides not matched to a gene: 6. Germline-derived CDR1 and CDR2 are SEHNR and FQNEAQ (reference sequence). In nucleotides, the CDR3 is TGTGCCAGCAGCCCCCAGGGACAGGCGAACACTGAAGCTTTCTTT. Amino acids: CASSPQGQANTEAFF.

This chain joins TRBV29-1 and TRBJ2-7; 8 nucleotides agree with TRBD2. The germline CDR1 and CDR2 sequences are SQVTM and ANQGSEA. The CDR3 extends over 14 amino acids. V lost 4 bases to trimming and J lost 1 base; unmatched junction nucleotides: 6. CDR3 sequence (DNA): TGCAGCGTTGGCCAAGGACTAGCATCCTACGAGCAGTACTTC. It translates to CSVGQGLASYEQYF.

Comments on this clone: A junction boundary mismatches the germline segment, possibly from a read error. The chain couples TRBV28 to TRBJ1-1, with unresolved D. The CDR3 covers 13 residues. Germline V gene data show CDR1 as MDHEN and CDR2 as SYDVKM. CDR3 sequence: CASSLWSNTETFF. CDR3 nucleotides: TGTGCCAGCAGTTTATGGAGTAACACTGAAACTTTCTTT.

This chain joins TRBV20-1 and TRBJ2-3, with unresolved D. V was clipped by 7 bases and J by 4 bases, with 9 bases between them. CDR3 size: 11 residues. Germline values: CDR1 DFQATT, CDR2 SNEGSKA (reference sequence). The CDR3 region is CSVVSSDTQYF. CDR3 nucleotide sequence: TGCAGTGTTGTTAGCTCAGATACGCAGTATTTT.

The chain uses TRBV24-1 and TRBJ2-7; 13 bases are shared with TRBD2. This CDR3 contains 19 residues. From germline, CDR1 is KGHDR and CDR2 SFDVKD. V trimming: 10 bases; J trimming: 4 bases; junction bases outside the gene matches: 21. The CDR3 DNA is TGTGCCACTCGCGAAGCCCGGACTAGCGGGAGATTAATTCCGTACGAGCAGTACTTC. This translates into CATREARTSGRLIPYEQYF.

This chain uses TRBV6-5 with TRBJ1-1, with 9 positions matching TRBD1. The CDR3 loop spans 15 amino acids. Germline V lookup: CDR1 MNHEY, CDR2 SVGAGI. Trimming removed 3 bases from V and 2 bases from J; junction bases left unmatched: 4. Here the CDR3 reads CASSYMGQGNTEAFF. The CDR3 DNA follows: TGTGCCAGCAGTTATATGGGACAGGGAAACACTGAAGCTTTCTTT.